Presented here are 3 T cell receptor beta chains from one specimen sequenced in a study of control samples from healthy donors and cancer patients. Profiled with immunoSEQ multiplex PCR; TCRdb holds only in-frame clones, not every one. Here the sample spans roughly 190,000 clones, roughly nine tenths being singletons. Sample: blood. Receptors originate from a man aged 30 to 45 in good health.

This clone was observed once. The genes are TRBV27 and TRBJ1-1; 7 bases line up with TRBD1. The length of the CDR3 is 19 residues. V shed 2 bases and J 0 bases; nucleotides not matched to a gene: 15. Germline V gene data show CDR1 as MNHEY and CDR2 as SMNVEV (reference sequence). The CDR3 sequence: CASSLRGGGGFDLNTEAFF. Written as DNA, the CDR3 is TGTGCCAGCAGTTTACGGGGAGGGGGCGGGTTCGACCTGAACACTGAAGCTTTCTTT.

Here the CDR3 reads CASSEAGTAYNEQFF. CDR3 bases: TGTGCCAGCAGTGAGGCAGGGACGGCTTACAATGAGCAGTTCTTC. The chain joins TRBV6-4 to TRBJ2-1, with D perhaps matching TRBD1 or TRBD2 (5 bases each). V dropped 3 bases and J dropped 4 bases, with 13 bases sitting between them. In germline, CDR1 is MRHNA, CDR2 SNTAGT. The length of the CDR3 is 15 residues.

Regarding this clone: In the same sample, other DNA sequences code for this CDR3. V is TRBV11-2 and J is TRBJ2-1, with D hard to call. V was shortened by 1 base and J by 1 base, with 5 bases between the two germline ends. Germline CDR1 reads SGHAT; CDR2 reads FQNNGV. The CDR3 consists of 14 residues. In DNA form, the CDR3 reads TGTGCCAGCAGCTTAGTCGGGTCCTACAATGAGCAGTTCTTC. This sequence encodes CASSLVGSYNEQFF.